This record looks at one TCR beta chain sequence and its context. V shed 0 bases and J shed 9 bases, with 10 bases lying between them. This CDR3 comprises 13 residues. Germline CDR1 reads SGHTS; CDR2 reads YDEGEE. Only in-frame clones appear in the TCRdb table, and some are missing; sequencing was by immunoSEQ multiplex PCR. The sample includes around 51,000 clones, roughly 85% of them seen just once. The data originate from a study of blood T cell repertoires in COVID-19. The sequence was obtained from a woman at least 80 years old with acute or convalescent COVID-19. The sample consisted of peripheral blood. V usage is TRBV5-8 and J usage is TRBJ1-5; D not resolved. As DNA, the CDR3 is TGTGCCAGCAGCTTGGGAGGAGTAAGGCCCCAGCATTTT. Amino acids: CASSLGGVRPQHF.